One sample yielded the 12 T cell receptor beta chains listed below, sequenced in a study of PD-L1 blockade in urothelial cancer. Using immunoSEQ multiplex PCR, the repertoire was profiled, and TCRdb retains in-frame clones only, with some absent. The sample records more than 95,000 clones, 85% to 90% being singletons. Time point indicated: peripheral blood 6 weeks after treatment start. Here the sequenced sample was PBMCs, taken around atezolizumab (anti-PD-L1) treatment. The receptors were sampled from a man aged 55 to 70 with urothelial cancer.

This clone was recorded once. This chain links TRBV6-5 with TRBJ2-7, with D tentatively TRBD2 (6 bases). V dropped 5 bases and J dropped 7 bases, with 21 bases sitting between them. This CDR3 is 15 amino acids long. Per germline, CDR1 MNHEY and CDR2 SVGAGI. The CDR3 spells CASSTGRDWHFEQYF. The CDR3 coding sequence is TGTGCCAGCAGTACTGGGCGGGACTGGCATTTTGAGCAGTACTTC.

V is TRBV13 and J is TRBJ1-4, with 7 positions matching TRBD1. V dropped 4 bases and J dropped 6; count of bases not matched to a gene: 8. CDR3 size: 15 residues. Germline loops: CDR1 PRHDT, CDR2 FYEKMQ (reference sequence). DNA for the CDR3: TGTGCCAGCAGCTCCCAGGGGGACACACATGAAAAACTGTTTTTT. It is translated as CASSSQGDTHEKLFF.

The rearrangement uses TRBV9 and TRBJ2-3, with 7 bases fitting TRBD1. CDR3 length equals 16 residues. Germline V gene data show CDR1 as SGDLS and CDR2 as YYNGEE. Trimming cost V 0 bases and J 3 bases; bases outside gene matches: 7. DNA of the CDR3: TGTGCCAGCAGCGTAGCCCCGACAGGGTCGACAGATACGCAGTATTTT. Translating gives CASSVAPTGSTDTQYF.

As DNA, the CDR3 is TGTGCCATCAGCCGGGGGACTTTCAATCAGCCCCAGCATTTT. It specifies CAISRGTFNQPQHF. The chain employs TRBV10-3 and TRBJ1-5; maybe TRBD1 (5 bases). The CDR3 sequence is 14 residues long. V was pared by 6 bases and J by 3 bases, with 12 bases between. The germline CDR1 and CDR2 sequences are ENHRY and SYGVKD.

The CDR3 is CAISGAGGQPQHF. The CDR3 DNA is TGTGCCATCAGTGGGGCAGGGGGCCAACCCCAGCATTTT. This chain joins TRBV10-3 and TRBJ1-5, with 8 bases identical to TRBD1. The CDR3 is made up of 13 amino acids. CDR1 is ENHRY, CDR2 SYGVKD, per germline. With 4 bases clipped from V and 10 bases from J, the junction kept 6 bases outside the gene matches.

This chain uses TRBV5-1 with TRBJ2-7; the match to TRBD1 covers 12 bases. J was trimmed by 5 bases and V by 4 bases; bases with no gene match: 7. This CDR3 is built from 15 residues. CDR1 and CDR2 (germline): SGHRS, YFSETQ. DNA of the CDR3: TGCGCCAGCAGCCCGGGACAGGGGGCGCGCGACGAGCAGTACTTC. This gives the protein CASSPGQGARDEQYF.

The chain links TRBV4-3 to TRBJ1-3; 8 bases are shared with TRBD1. The CDR3 spans 19 residues. From germline, CDR1 is LGHNA and CDR2 YSLEER. The trim removed 2 bases at V and 0 bases at J, leaving 12 bases unmatched. The CDR3 DNA is TGCGCCAGCAGCCAATTTTTAGGACAGGGTACTTCCTCTGGAAACACCATATATTTT. This encodes CASSQFLGQGTSSGNTIYF.

This chain connects TRBV7-8 to TRBJ2-3; a weak D match, TRBD1 (6 bases). Deletions cut 5 bases from V and 5 bases from J, with 11 bases between. This CDR3 comprises 13 residues. The germline V gene has CDR1 SGHVS and CDR2 FQNEAQ. The chain's CDR3 is CASSPQGKDTQYF. In nucleotides, the CDR3 is TGTGCCAGCAGCCCCCAGGGGAAAGATACGCAGTATTTT. Together with reference TRBV7-8 and TRBJ2-3, the CDR3 gives the full variable domain: GAGVSQSPRYKVAKRGQDVALRCDPISGHVSLFWYQQALGQGPEFLTYFQNEAQLDKSGLPSDRFFAERPEGSVSTLKIQRTQQEDSAVYLCASSPQGKDTQYFGPGTRLTVL.

In this sample, this clone turned up a few times. The rearrangement joins TRBV14 to TRBJ1-2; 10 bases line up with TRBD1. Germline V gene sequence: CDR1 SGHDN, CDR2 FVKESK. This CDR3 has 15 residues. V dropped 5 bases and J dropped 2; count of bases not matched to a gene: 5. This CDR3 reads CASSSDRGTNYGYTF. For the CDR3, the DNA is TGTGCCAGCAGCTCGGACAGGGGGACAAACTATGGCTACACCTTC.

The rearrangement joins TRBV5-1 to TRBJ1-4; a weak D match, TRBD1 (6 bases). Per germline, CDR1 SGHRS and CDR2 YFSETQ. V was pared by 0 bases and J by 5 bases, with 8 bases between. This CDR3 contains 14 residues. CDR3 protein: CASSLAGANEKLFF. The CDR3 nucleotides are TGCGCCAGCAGCTTGGCAGGGGCGAATGAAAAACTGTTTTTT.

The gene calls are TRBV4-2 and TRBJ2-7; 11 bases map to TRBD2. The J segment lost 3 bases and the V segment lost 3 bases, leaving 22 bases of the junction unmatched. Germline lookup yields CDR1 LGHNA and CDR2 YNFKEQ. The length of the CDR3 is 21 residues. This CDR3 reads CASSQVPPSGGTTSVFYEQYF. The CDR3, as DNA: TGTGCCAGCAGCCAGGTTCCTCCTAGCGGGGGGACCACGTCCGTTTTCTACGAGCAGTACTTC.

This clone has a handful of counts. The chain uses TRBV20-1 and TRBJ1-5; maybe TRBD1 (5 bases). This CDR3 region has 11 residues. Germline V gives CDR1 DFQATT, CDR2 SNEGSKA (reference sequence). The V gene lost 0 bases and the J gene lost 11 bases, with 8 bases spanning the gap. CDR3 DNA: TGCAGTGCTAGAGATGGGGCAGCCCAGCATTTT. Its protein is CSARDGAAQHF.